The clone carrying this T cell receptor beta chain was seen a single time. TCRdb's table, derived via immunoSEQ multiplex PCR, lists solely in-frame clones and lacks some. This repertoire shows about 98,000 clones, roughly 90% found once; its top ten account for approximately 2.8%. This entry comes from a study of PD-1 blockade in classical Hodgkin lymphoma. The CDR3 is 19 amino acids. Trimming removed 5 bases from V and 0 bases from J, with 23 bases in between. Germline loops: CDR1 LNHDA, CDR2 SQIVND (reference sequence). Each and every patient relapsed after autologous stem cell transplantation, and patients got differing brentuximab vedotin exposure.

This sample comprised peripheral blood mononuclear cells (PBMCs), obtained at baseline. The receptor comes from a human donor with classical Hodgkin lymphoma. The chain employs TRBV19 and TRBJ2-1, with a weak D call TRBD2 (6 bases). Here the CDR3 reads CASSRKGLAYSSSYNEQFF. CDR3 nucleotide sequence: TGTGCCAGTAGTCGAAAGGGCCTAGCGTACTCCAGCTCCTACAATGAGCAGTTCTTC.